The rows below give T cell receptor beta chains drawn from one sample of a study of blood T cells in healthy people across ages. A single record per CDR3 protein comes from TCRdb applying MiXCR to the 5' RACE reads. The sample has over a million distinct CDR3 sequences, around 40% seen once. The sequenced sample consisted of blood. Receptors originate from a young woman in good health. Each CDR3 is given without its conserved first and last residue.

TRBV6-1,TRBJ2-5,ASSDPYVRSKTQY
TRBV10-2,TRBJ2-3,ASKEGARTDTQY
TRBV20-1,TRBJ2-3,SASGLAGGPTDTQY
TRBV6-5,TRBJ1-6,AGSRGRGSPLH
TRBV4-3,TRBJ2-7,ASSQDARVYEQY
TRBV6-5,-,ASTHRLGSYNEQY
TRBV10-3,TRBJ2-7,ATSRDPPYEQY
TRBV6-6,TRBJ2-1,ASSYGAGRANEQF
TRBV9,-,ASSVAGTSGLLYEQY
TRBV28,TRBJ2-1,ASSNNPGTLNEQF
TRBV18,TRBJ2-2,ASSKLAGTNTGELF
TRBV7-2,TRBJ1-6,ASSPPSYNSPLH
TRBV6-2/TRBV6-3,-,ASSPRGLPYNEQY
TRBV12-3/TRBV12-4,TRBJ1-5,ASSPPSRQPQH
TRBV18,TRBJ2-7,ASSSGASGYEQY
TRBV6-5,TRBJ1-1,ASSFDGVTEAF
TRBV3-1,TRBJ2-1,ASSQRTALNEQF